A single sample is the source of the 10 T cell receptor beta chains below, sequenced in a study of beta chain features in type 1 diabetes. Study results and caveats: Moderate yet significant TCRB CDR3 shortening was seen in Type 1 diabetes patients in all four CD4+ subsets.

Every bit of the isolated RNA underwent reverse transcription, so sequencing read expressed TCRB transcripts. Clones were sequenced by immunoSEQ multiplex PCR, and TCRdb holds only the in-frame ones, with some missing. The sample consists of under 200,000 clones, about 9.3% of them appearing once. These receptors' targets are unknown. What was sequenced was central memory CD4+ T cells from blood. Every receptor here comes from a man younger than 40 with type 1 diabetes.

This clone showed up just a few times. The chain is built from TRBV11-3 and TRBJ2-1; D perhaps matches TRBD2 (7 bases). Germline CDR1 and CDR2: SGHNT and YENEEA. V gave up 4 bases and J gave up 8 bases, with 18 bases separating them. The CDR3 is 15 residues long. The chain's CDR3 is CASSSGAGDRDEQFF. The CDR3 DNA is TGTGCCAGCAGCTCAGGGGCGGGAGATAGGGATGAGCAGTTCTTC.

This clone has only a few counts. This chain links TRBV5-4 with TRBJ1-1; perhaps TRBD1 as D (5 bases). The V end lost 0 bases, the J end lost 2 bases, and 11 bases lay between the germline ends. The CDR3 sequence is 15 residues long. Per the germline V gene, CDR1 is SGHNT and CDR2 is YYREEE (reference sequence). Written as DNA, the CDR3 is TGTGCCAGCAGCTTGGATGGCAGGGAAAACACTGAAGCTTTCTTT. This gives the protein CASSLDGRENTEAFF.

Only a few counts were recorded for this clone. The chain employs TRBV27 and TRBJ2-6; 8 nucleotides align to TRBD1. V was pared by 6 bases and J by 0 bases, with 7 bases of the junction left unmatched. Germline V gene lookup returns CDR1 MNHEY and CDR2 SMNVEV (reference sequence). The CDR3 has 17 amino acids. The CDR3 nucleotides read TGTGCCAGCAGCCTCAGGGGGCAGAGCTCTGGGGCCAACGTCCTGACTTTC. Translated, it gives CASSLRGQSSGANVLTF. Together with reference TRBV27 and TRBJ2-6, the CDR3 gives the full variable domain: EAQVTQNPRYLITVTGKKLTVTCSQNMNHEYMSWYRQDPGLGLRQIYYSMNVEVTDKGDVPEGYKVSRKEKRNFPLILESPSPNQTSLYFCASSLRGQSSGANVLTFGAGSRLTVL.

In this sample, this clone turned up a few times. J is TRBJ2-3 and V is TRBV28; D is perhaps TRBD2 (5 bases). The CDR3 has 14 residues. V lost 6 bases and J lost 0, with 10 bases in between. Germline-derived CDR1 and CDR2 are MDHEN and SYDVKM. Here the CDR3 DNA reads TGTGCCAGCAGATCCGGCGGGAGCACAGATACGCAGTATTTT. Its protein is CASRSGGSTDTQYF.

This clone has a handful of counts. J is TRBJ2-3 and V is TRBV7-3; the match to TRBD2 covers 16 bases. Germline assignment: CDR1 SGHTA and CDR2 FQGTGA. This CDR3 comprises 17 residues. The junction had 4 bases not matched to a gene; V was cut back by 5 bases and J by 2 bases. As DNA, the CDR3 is TGTGCCAGCAGCCTCGGGACTAGCGGGAGGGCCACAGATACGCAGTATTTT. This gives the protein CASSLGTSGRATDTQYF.

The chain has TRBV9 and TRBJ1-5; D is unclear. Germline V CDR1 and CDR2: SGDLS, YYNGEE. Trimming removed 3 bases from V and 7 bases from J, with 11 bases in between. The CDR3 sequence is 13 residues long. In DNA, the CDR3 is TGTGCCAGCAGCGAAAACCCGGAGCAGCCCCAGCATTTT. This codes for CASSENPEQPQHF.

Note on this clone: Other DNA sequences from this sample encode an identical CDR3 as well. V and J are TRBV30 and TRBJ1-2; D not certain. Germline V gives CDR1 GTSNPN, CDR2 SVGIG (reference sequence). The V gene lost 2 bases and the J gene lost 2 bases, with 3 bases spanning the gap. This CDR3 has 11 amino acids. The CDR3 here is CAWSLNYGYTF. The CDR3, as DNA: TGTGCCTGGAGTTTAAACTATGGCTACACCTTC.

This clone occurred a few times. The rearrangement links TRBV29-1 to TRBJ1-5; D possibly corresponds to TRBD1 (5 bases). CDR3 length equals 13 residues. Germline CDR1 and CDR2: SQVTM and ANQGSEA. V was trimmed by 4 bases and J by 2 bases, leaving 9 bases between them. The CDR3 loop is CSVGGEGNQPQHF. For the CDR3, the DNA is TGCAGCGTTGGGGGGGAGGGCAATCAGCCCCAGCATTTT.

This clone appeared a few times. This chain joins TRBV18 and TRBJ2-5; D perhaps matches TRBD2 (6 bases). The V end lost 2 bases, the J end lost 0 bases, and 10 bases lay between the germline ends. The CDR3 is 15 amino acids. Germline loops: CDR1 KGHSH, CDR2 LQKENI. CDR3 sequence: CASSPEAGHQETQYF. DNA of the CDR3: TGTGCCAGCTCACCAGAAGCGGGCCACCAAGAGACCCAGTACTTC.

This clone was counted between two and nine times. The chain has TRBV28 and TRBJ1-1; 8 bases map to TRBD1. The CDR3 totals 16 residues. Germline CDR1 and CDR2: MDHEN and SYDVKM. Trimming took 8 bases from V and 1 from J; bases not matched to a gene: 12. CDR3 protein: CASLPRDRRKNTEAFF. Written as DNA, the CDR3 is TGTGCCAGCCTCCCTCGGGACAGGCGAAAGAACACTGAAGCTTTCTTT.